What follows are 28 T cell receptor beta chains derived from one specimen sequenced in a study of T cell responses to AZD1222 COVID-19 vaccine. Method: immunoSEQ multiplex PCR; TCRdb's copy keeps in-frame clones and lacks some. The repertoire holds around 73,000 clones, with 80% to 90% as singletons. The sequences come from peripheral blood, collected 28 days after the second AZD1222 dose. These receptors all stem from an adult who received the AZD1222 COVID-19 vaccine.

This clone appeared a few times. The chain combines TRBV12-3 or TRBV12-4 with TRBJ2-3; TRBD1 agrees at 7 bases. The trim removed 10 bases at V and 3 bases at J, leaving 7 bases unmatched. The CDR3 runs 13 residues. The CDR3 here is CATRAGGTDTQYF. In DNA form, the CDR3 reads TGTGCCACCCGGGCAGGGGGAACAGATACGCAGTATTTT.

V gene TRBV5-1 combines with J gene TRBJ2-1; 12 positions match TRBD1. This CDR3 is built from 16 residues. With V trimmed by 3 bases and J by 3 bases, 4 bases remained unmatched. Looked up from germline, CDR1 is SGHRS and CDR2 is YFSETQ. The CDR3 DNA reads TGCGCCAGCAGCTGGGGGACAGGGGGCGGCTACAATGAGCAGTTCTTC. This codes for CASSWGTGGGYNEQFF.

This chain links TRBV9 with TRBJ1-1; D is uncertain. Germline V gives CDR1 SGDLS, CDR2 YYNGEE. Trimming removed 4 bases from V and 4 bases from J, with 14 bases in between. This CDR3 region has 14 residues. CDR3 sequence: CASSSTPAATEAFF. The CDR3 DNA is TGTGCCAGCAGCTCAACACCGGCGGCCACTGAAGCTTTCTTT.

The J gene is TRBJ1-5, the V gene TRBV6-5, with no clear D. Trimming cost V 7 bases and J 2 bases, with 12 bases left between them. Per the germline V gene, CDR1 is MNHEY and CDR2 is SVGAGI. This CDR3 is 14 amino acids long. CDR3 coding DNA: TGTGCCAGCAAATCGGGTTTGGGCAATCAGCCCCAGCATTTT. Translation gives CASKSGLGNQPQHF.

The V and J genes are TRBV18 and TRBJ1-1; possible D gene TRBD1, 6 bases. Per germline, CDR1 KGHSH and CDR2 LQKENI. The CDR3 extends over 16 amino acids. V lost 3 bases to trimming and J lost 11 bases, with 25 bases between them. CDR3 in amino acids: CASSPKDGGTPFGAFF. CDR3 coding DNA: TGTGCCAGCTCACCGAAGGACGGGGGCACCCCGTTTGGTGCTTTCTTT.

The chain is built from TRBV6-6 and TRBJ1-5; 10 bases fit TRBD1. V was clipped by 0 bases and J by 5 bases; unmatched bases: 1. CDR1 is MNHNY, CDR2 SVGAGI, per germline (reference sequence). The length of the CDR3 is 15 residues. CDR3 sequence reads: CASSYSGTGDQPQHF. CDR3 DNA sequence: TGTGCCAGCAGTTACTCGGGGACAGGGGATCAGCCCCAGCATTTT.

The rearrangement joins TRBV5-1 to TRBJ1-1, with unresolved D. Per the germline V gene, CDR1 is SGHRS and CDR2 is YFSETQ. Trimming cost V 0 bases and J 3 bases, with 12 bases left between them. The CDR3 length is 15 residues. The CDR3 loop is CASSLGGPGYTEAFF. As DNA, the CDR3 is TGCGCCAGCAGCTTGGGGGGTCCGGGGTACACTGAAGCTTTCTTT.

The chain recombines TRBV5-6 with TRBJ1-5; D call uncertain. The CDR3 loop spans 15 amino acids. Germline V gives CDR1 SGHDT, CDR2 YYEEEE. Trimming pared 0 bases from V and 1 base from J, leaving 8 bases between. The CDR3 nucleotides read TGTGCCAGCAGCTTGGGGGCACCCAGCAATCAGCCCCAGCATTTT. Translated, it gives CASSLGAPSNQPQHF.

The chain carries TRBV5-1 and TRBJ2-7, with 10 bases fitting TRBD1. Looked up from germline, CDR1 is SGHRS and CDR2 is YFSETQ. This CDR3 is 16 amino acids long. The V segment lost 4 bases and the J segment 9 bases; nucleotides outside the gene matches: 16. The CDR3 bases are TGCGCCAGCAGCCCGGGACAGGGGCTATCCTATATGGGGCAGTACTTC. Protein sequence: CASSPGQGLSYMGQYF.

CDR3 DNA sequence: TGTGCCAGCAGTACCCGGACCCATTCACCCCTCCACTTT. Amino acids: CASSTRTHSPLHF. This sequence joins TRBV27 and TRBJ1-6, with unresolved D. The CDR3 is made up of 13 amino acids. Germline CDR1 and CDR2: MNHEY and SMNVEV (reference sequence). V was shortened by 5 bases and J by 8 bases, with 10 bases between the two germline ends.

In this sample, this clone turned up once. V usage is TRBV28 and J usage is TRBJ1-2, with TRBD1 matching 7 bases. The CDR3 is 12 residues long. The V and J ends lost 8 bases and 4 bases, in that order; junction bases with no gene match: 4. From germline, CDR1 is MDHEN and CDR2 SYDVKM. In DNA form, the CDR3 reads TGTGCCAGCGCGGGACAGATCTATGGCTACACCTTC. This translates into CASAGQIYGYTF.

V usage is TRBV19 and J usage is TRBJ2-2; 11 bases agree with TRBD2. The ends lost 5 bases at V and 2 bases at J; junction bases unmatched: 4. CDR3 length equals 16 residues. Germline CDR1 reads LNHDA; CDR2 reads SQIVND (reference sequence). CDR3 residues: CASSSTSGSNTGELFF. CDR3 DNA: TGTGCCAGTAGTTCCACTAGCGGGAGTAACACCGGGGAGCTGTTTTTT.

This sequence joins TRBV10-3 and TRBJ2-1; either TRBD1 or TRBD2 may supply D (5 bases each). CDR1 and CDR2 (germline): ENHRY, SYGVKD. V was trimmed by 11 bases and J by 8 bases, leaving 16 bases between them. The length of the CDR3 is 12 residues. CDR3 in DNA: TGTGCCTCCAAACCCGGGGACGATGAGCAGTTCTTC. It specifies CASKPGDDEQFF.

The V and J genes are TRBV15 and TRBJ1-2; possible D gene TRBD1, 5 bases. V was trimmed by 5 bases and J by 8 bases, leaving 18 bases between them. Per germline, CDR1 LNHNV and CDR2 YYDKDF (reference sequence). This CDR3 region has 14 residues. The CDR3 nucleotides read TGTGCCACCAGCCACCAGGTGGGGGTGGAGGGCTACACCTTC. As protein: CATSHQVGVEGYTF.

The chain uses TRBV9 and TRBJ2-5, with a possible D match to TRBD2 (7 bases). Trimming pared 0 bases from V and 5 bases from J, leaving 17 bases between. The CDR3 contains 16 residues. Germline assignment: CDR1 SGDLS and CDR2 YYNGEE. The CDR3 sequence: CASSVGGGAKWETQYF. In DNA form, the CDR3 reads TGTGCCAGCAGCGTAGGAGGGGGGGCGAAGTGGGAGACCCAGTACTTC.

The rearrangement links TRBV7-2 to TRBJ1-5, with D possibly TRBD1 on 6 matching bases. CDR3 size: 14 residues. Germline V CDR1 and CDR2: SGHTA, FQGNSA. With 1 base removed from V and 5 bases from J, the gap between germline ends came to 9 bases. The chain's CDR3 is CASSLGGRDQPQHF. The CDR3 region has the DNA TGTGCCAGCAGCTTAGGGGGGCGTGATCAGCCCCAGCATTTT.

This sequence joins TRBV5-1 and TRBJ1-2; D is perhaps TRBD1 (5 bases). The CDR3 contains 15 residues. V was pared by 0 bases and J by 4 bases, with 13 bases between. Germline-derived CDR1 and CDR2 are SGHRS and YFSETQ. CDR3 bases: TGCGCCAGCAGCTTGGCGGGGGAAGGAGGCTATGGCTACACCTTC. The encoded protein is CASSLAGEGGYGYTF.

This clone has only a few counts. V is TRBV24-1 and J is TRBJ1-1, with TRBD1 as a possible D gene (6 bases). The germline V gene has CDR1 KGHDR and CDR2 SFDVKD. CDR3 length: 16 residues. V lost 1 base to trimming and J lost 8 bases, with 19 bases between them. The CDR3 reads CATSDFQKTGSNEAFF. The CDR3 DNA reads TGTGCCACCAGTGATTTCCAGAAGACAGGTTCCAACGAAGCTTTCTTT.

The V and J genes are TRBV7-3 and TRBJ2-1; 7 nucleotides agree with TRBD2. Looked up from germline, CDR1 is SGHTA and CDR2 is FQGTGA. J lost 0 bases, V lost 5 bases, and 7 bases had no gene match. This CDR3 comprises 16 residues. CDR3 in amino acids: CASSLSGPSSYNEQFF. Here the CDR3 DNA reads TGTGCCAGCAGCCTTAGCGGGCCGAGCTCCTACAATGAGCAGTTCTTC.

The V gene is TRBV25-1, the J gene TRBJ1-2; D remains ambiguous. The V end was cut by 2 bases, the J end by 6 bases, with 7 bases between. The CDR3 covers 12 residues. Germline CDR1 MGHDK, CDR2 SYGVNS. The CDR3 protein is CASSEPINGYTF. DNA of the CDR3: TGTGCCAGCAGTGAACCCATCAATGGCTACACCTTC.

In DNA form, the CDR3 reads TGTGCCAGCAGTTACAGTACCAGGGCTGAAGCTTTCTTT. Amino acid sequence: CASSYSTRAEAFF. V and J are TRBV6-5 and TRBJ1-1; a weak D match, TRBD1 (5 bases). The V gene lost 2 bases and the J gene lost 6 bases, with 10 bases spanning the gap. Germline V gene sequence: CDR1 MNHEY, CDR2 SVGAGI. This CDR3 region has 13 residues.

The CDR3 DNA sequence: TGTGCCAGCAGCCAAGTGTCCCGGGGGCTGACGCGAGAGACCCAGTACTTC. It specifies CASSQVSRGLTRETQYF. V usage is TRBV14 and J usage is TRBJ2-5; either TRBD1 or TRBD2 may fit D (6 bases each). The V end lost 1 base, the J end lost 4 bases, and 19 bases lay between the germline ends. The CDR3 consists of 17 residues. Germline CDR1 and CDR2: SGHDN and FVKESK. The full variable domain, rest sourced from reference TRBV14 and TRBJ2-5, is EAGVTQFPSHSVIEKGQTVTLRCDPISGHDNLYWYRRVMGKEIKFLLHFVKESKQDESGMPNNRFLAERTGGTYSTLKVQPAELEDSGVYFCASSQVSRGLTRETQYFGPGTRLLVL.

The CDR3 DNA reads TGCGCCAGCGGGACAGTCTCTGGAAACACCATATATTTT. Amino acids: CASGTVSGNTIYF. J is TRBJ1-3 and V is TRBV10-2; 7 nucleotides match TRBD1. V was clipped by 8 bases and J by 0 bases; unmatched bases: 1. Germline CDR1 reads WSHSY; CDR2 reads SAAADI. The CDR3 extends over 13 amino acids.

This chain joins TRBV6-5 and TRBJ1-4, with 8 bases fitting TRBD1. Germline V gene lookup returns CDR1 MNHEY and CDR2 SVGAGI. Trimming at V came to 6 bases and at J to 8 bases, leaving 8 bases not matched to a gene. This CDR3 is built from 14 residues. This CDR3 is CASSNRGGREKLFF. CDR3 DNA sequence: TGTGCCAGCAGCAACAGGGGGGGGAGGGAAAAACTGTTTTTT.

The chain combines TRBV30 with TRBJ1-4, with D perhaps matching TRBD1 (6 bases). V lost 8 bases, J lost 5 bases, and 15 bases lay in between. Germline V lookup: CDR1 GTSNPN, CDR2 SVGIG (reference sequence). The CDR3 contains 13 residues. The chain's CDR3 is CARRDKYNEKLFF. CDR3 DNA: TGTGCCCGCCGGGACAAGTACAATGAAAAACTGTTTTTT.

This clone was detected a few times. The chain couples TRBV5-8 to TRBJ1-5; 7 nucleotides align to TRBD1. V was pared by 0 bases and J by 7 bases, with 7 bases of the junction left unmatched. CDR1 and CDR2 (germline): SGHTS, YDEGEE. This CDR3 comprises 15 residues. In nucleotides, the CDR3 is TGTGCCAGCAGCTTGGGAACAGGGGATTGGCAGCCCCAGCATTTT. Amino acid sequence: CASSLGTGDWQPQHF.

The chain links TRBV5-5 to TRBJ1-2; 7 bases align to TRBD1. Per the germline V gene, CDR1 is SGHKS and CDR2 is YYEKEE (reference sequence). The CDR3 sequence is 13 residues long. J was trimmed by 4 bases and V by 4 bases; bases with no gene match: 4. CDR3 protein: CASSRGQLYGYTF. CDR3 in DNA: TGTGCCAGCAGCAGGGGGCAACTCTATGGCTACACCTTC.

The chain uses TRBV9 and TRBJ2-5, with 14 bases matching TRBD2. Looked up from germline, CDR1 is SGDLS and CDR2 is YYNGEE. The CDR3 loop spans 16 amino acids. Germline trimming cut 3 bases from V and 5 bases from J; bases unmatched to any gene: 6. The CDR3 region is CASSAGLAGAMETQYF. CDR3 DNA sequence: TGTGCCAGCAGCGCGGGACTAGCGGGAGCCATGGAGACCCAGTACTTC.